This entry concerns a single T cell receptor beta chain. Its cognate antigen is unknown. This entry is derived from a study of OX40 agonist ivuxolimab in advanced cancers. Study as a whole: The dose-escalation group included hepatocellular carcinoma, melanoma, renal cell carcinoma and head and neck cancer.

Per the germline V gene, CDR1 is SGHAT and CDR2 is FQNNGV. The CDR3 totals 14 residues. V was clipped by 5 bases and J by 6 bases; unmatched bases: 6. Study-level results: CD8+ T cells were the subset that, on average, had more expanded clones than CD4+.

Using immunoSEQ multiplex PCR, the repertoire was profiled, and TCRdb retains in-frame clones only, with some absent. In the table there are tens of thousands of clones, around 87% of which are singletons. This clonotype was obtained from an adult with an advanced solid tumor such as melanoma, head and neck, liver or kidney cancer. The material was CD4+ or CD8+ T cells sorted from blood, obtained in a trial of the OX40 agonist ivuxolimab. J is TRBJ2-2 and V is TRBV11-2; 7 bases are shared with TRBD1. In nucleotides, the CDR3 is TGTGCCAGCAGCCTACAGGGGTGGGCCGGGGAGCTGTTTTTT. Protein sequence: CASSLQGWAGELFF.